The 17 T cell receptor beta chains below all came from one sample that was sequenced in a study of CD8+CD57+ T cells in acquired aplastic anemia. Both TCR beta VDJ combination and CDR3 sequence profiling were carried out. Genomic DNA was the template for this profiling. TCRdb re-derived calls from the reads in MiXCR, one entry per CDR3 protein. The data contain 150,000 to 200,000 distinct CDR3 sequences, around half of them singletons. In patients chosen for sequencing, flow cytometry had shown CD8+CD57+ cell expansion. The source material was sorted CD4+, CD8+, or CD8+CD57+ T cells (not recorded which) from PBMCs. These receptors originate from a human donor with aplastic anemia.

A single count supports this clonotype. Compared with germline, one end of the junction differs, possibly owing to a read error. This chain joins TRBV3-1 and TRBJ1-1; D remains unclear. The CDR3 spans 13 residues. Germline CDR1 and CDR2: LGHDT and YNNKEL (reference sequence). The CDR3 sequence is CASSSLGNTEALF. CDR3 coding DNA: TGTGCCAGCAGCTCCCTAGGGAACACTGAAGCTCTCTTT.

The chain employs TRBV5-4 and TRBJ2-7; 8 nucleotides agree with TRBD1. There are 14 residues in the CDR3. The trim removed 0 bases at V and 6 bases at J, leaving 5 bases unmatched. Per the germline V gene, CDR1 is SGHNT and CDR2 is YYREEE (reference sequence). CDR3 nucleotide sequence: TGTGCCAGCAGCTTGGCCGCAGGGGGCTCCGAGCAGTACGTC. It codes for CASSLAAGGSEQYV.

Concerning this clonotype: The junction departs from the called germline gene at one end, perhaps through a read error. The chain uses TRBV10-3 and TRBJ2-3; 12 nucleotides line up with TRBD2. This CDR3 is built from 16 residues. The germline V gene has CDR1 ENHRY and CDR2 SYGVKD. The CDR3 DNA is TGTGCCAGCAGCGTTCGGACTAGCGGGACCACAGATACGCAGGATTTT. Amino acids: CASSVRTSGTTDTQDF.

This clonotype was detected many times. The chain uses TRBV4-2 and TRBJ1-6; 9 bases fit TRBD1. Looked up from germline, CDR1 is LGHNA and CDR2 is YNFKEQ. There are 15 residues in the CDR3. After removal of 5 bases from V and 7 bases from J, the junction contained 6 bases not matched to a gene. For the CDR3, the DNA is TGTGCCAGCAGCAGCCGGACAGGGGTAAATTCACCCCTCCACTTT. Translating it yields CASSSRTGVNSPLHF.

The chain is built from TRBV7-2 and TRBJ1-1, with TRBD1 as a possible D gene (6 bases). Germline CDR1 is SGHTA and CDR2 is FQGNSA. The CDR3 extends over 14 amino acids. Trimming removed 5 bases from V and 2 bases from J, with 12 bases in between. CDR3 sequence: CASSQLQGNTEAFF. The DNA for the CDR3 is TGTGCCAGCAGCCAATTACAGGGAAACACTGAAGCTTTCTTT.

This sequence joins TRBV20-1 and TRBJ1-3; D unresolved. CDR1 is DFQATT, CDR2 SNEGSKA, per germline (reference sequence). V was pared by 4 bases and J by 0 bases, with 7 bases between. The CDR3 totals 13 residues. CDR3 loop: CSAKGDSGNTIYF. In DNA form, the CDR3 reads TGCAGTGCTAAGGGAGACTCTGGAAACACCATATATTTT.

The chain joins TRBV9 to TRBJ2-2; 10 bases are a match to TRBD1. V shed 4 bases, J shed 3 bases, and the junction held 6 bases outside the gene matches. This CDR3 is built from 16 residues. Looked up from germline, CDR1 is SGDLS and CDR2 is YYNGEE. The CDR3 bases are TGTGCCAGCAGCCCCAGGGGGACAGGGGACACCGGGGAGCTGTTTTTT. Residues: CASSPRGTGDTGELFF.

A few counts support this clonotype. Since a much larger clone is just one base distant, this may be a read error. The gene calls are TRBV4-2 and TRBJ1-6; possibly TRBD1 for D (5 bases). The CDR3 spans 16 residues. Per the germline V gene, CDR1 is LGHNA and CDR2 is YNFKEQ. V lost 3 bases and J 8 bases, leaving 17 bases between the germline ends. The chain's CDR3 is CASSQVDGGPDSPLHF. The CDR3 coding sequence is TGTGCCAGCAGCCAGGTCGATGGGGGTCCCGATTCACCCCTCCACTTT.

The genes are TRBV15 and TRBJ1-4; possible D gene TRBD1, 5 bases. This CDR3 is 16 amino acids long. CDR1 is LNHNV and CDR2 is YYDKDF in the germline V gene (reference sequence). The V end lost 1 base, the J end lost 3 bases, and 12 bases lay between the germline ends. The CDR3 nucleotides read TGTGCCACCAGCAGAGGGGGTGCAGGGTCTAATGAAAAACTGTTTTTT. This sequence encodes CATSRGGAGSNEKLFF. Looking up the rest from reference TRBV15 and TRBJ1-4 gives the full variable domain: DAMVIQNPRYQVTQFGKPVTLSCSQTLNHNVMYWYQQKSSQAPKLLFHYYDKDFNNEADTPDNFQSRRPNTSFCFLDIRSPGLGDTAMYLCATSRGGAGSNEKLFFGSGTQLSVL.

Ten or more counts support this clonotype. The J gene is TRBJ2-2, the V gene TRBV19; D gene uncertain. The CDR3 totals 13 residues. Germline loops: CDR1 LNHDA, CDR2 SQIVND (reference sequence). V was trimmed by 7 bases and J by 1 base, leaving 7 bases between them. CDR3 residues: CASNGRNTGELFF. The CDR3 DNA sequence: TGTGCCAGTAACGGGCGGAACACCGGGGAGCTGTTTTTT.

A remark on this clonotype: The junction does not match germline at one end; this may be a read error. In DNA form, the CDR3 reads TGCGCCAGCAGCCAACCGACAGGCGCTAATTCACCCCTCCACTTT. Its protein is CASSQPTGANSPLHF. The J gene is TRBJ1-6, the V gene TRBV19; TRBD1 is a possible D gene (6 bases). Per germline, CDR1 LNHDA and CDR2 SQIVND (reference sequence). The length of the CDR3 is 15 residues.

The chain recombines TRBV20-1 with TRBJ2-7; 7 nucleotides agree with TRBD1. Germline V gene data show CDR1 as DFQATT and CDR2 as SNEGSKA (reference sequence). CDR3 length: 11 amino acids. V lost 1 base and J lost 13; bases outside the gene matches: 7. The CDR3 reads CSARARDSHYV. Written as DNA, the CDR3 is TGCAGTGCTAGAGCCCGGGACAGTCATTACGTC.

This clonotype has a count of ten or more. The chain recombines TRBV5-8 with TRBJ1-2; 9 bases fit TRBD1. CDR1 and CDR2 from the germline V gene are SGHTS and YDEGEE. The length of the CDR3 is 15 residues. V was pared by 4 bases and J by 2 bases, with 6 bases of the junction left unmatched. The CDR3: CASSRAGTGNYGYTF. In nucleotides, the CDR3 is TGTGCCAGCAGCAGAGCCGGGACAGGGAACTATGGCTACACCTTC.

The genes are TRBV6-2 or TRBV6-3 and TRBJ2-3; TRBD2 aligns across 10 bases. Germline lookup yields CDR1 MNHEY and CDR2 SVGEGT. The CDR3 covers 19 residues. The junction had 13 bases not matched to a gene; V was cut back by 2 bases and J by 2 bases. This CDR3 is CASSYLLGSGGADTDTQYF. CDR3 bases: TGTGCCAGCAGTTACCTCCTGGGGAGCGGGGGGGCCGACACAGATACGCAGTATTTT.

In its sample, this clonotype was seen a few times. V and J are TRBV4-1 and TRBJ1-1; no definite D call. Germline V gene sequence: CDR1 MGHRA, CDR2 YSYEKL. With 4 bases removed from V and 4 bases from J, the gap between germline ends came to 16 bases. The CDR3 has 15 amino acids. CDR3 nucleotides: TGCGCCAGCAGCCCTACATCGGATGGAGGCACTGAAGCTTTCTTT. Amino acid sequence: CASSPTSDGGTEAFF.

This chain joins TRBV5-4 and TRBJ1-3, with a possible D match to TRBD1 (5 bases). V was shortened by 4 bases and J by 0 bases, with 14 bases between the two germline ends. Germline V gene lookup returns CDR1 SGHNT and CDR2 YYREEE (reference sequence). The CDR3 extends over 16 amino acids. For the CDR3, the DNA is TGTGCCAGCAGCGCCGCGGGACCGCTCTCTGGAAACACCATATATTTT. This codes for CASSAAGPLSGNTIYF. Together with reference TRBV5-4 and TRBJ1-3, the CDR3 gives the full variable domain: ETGVTQSPTHLIKTRGQQVTLRCSSQSGHNTVSWYQQALGQGPQFIFQYYREEENGRGNFPPRFSGLQFPNYSSELNVNALELDDSALYLCASSAAGPLSGNTIYFGEGSWLTVV.

The CDR3 loop is CASRLGESSYEQYF. The CDR3 DNA reads as TGCGCCAGTCGTTTGGGGGAGTCGTCCTACGAGCAGTACTTC. The V gene is TRBV5-1, the J gene TRBJ2-7, with D perhaps matching TRBD1 or TRBD2 (5 bases each). The CDR3 consists of 14 residues. Germline CDR1 reads SGHRS; CDR2 reads YFSETQ. V was pared by 8 bases and J by 1 base, with 16 bases between.